A selection of T cell receptor beta chains follows, all from one sample in a study of long-term antiretroviral therapy in people with HIV. The assay was immunoSEQ multiplex PCR, and TCRdb's table has in-frame clones only and misses some. Seen here are some 16,000 clones, about 94% observed once, and the top ten hold around 4.3%. This material consisted of unsorted PBMCs, taken around 6.4 years after starting antiretroviral therapy. The receptor source for this set is a woman aged 45 to 65 with HIV. CDR3s include the opening cysteine and the closing phenylalanine or tryptophan. The order of the fields is clone size, V gene, D gene, J gene, CDR3 protein, CDR3 DNA. D genes are given only for firm matches. Expanded clones get a size class; other rows say once, few or many, or leave the size out.

size: NA; V: TRBV7-2; D: NA; J: TRBJ1-3; CDR3: CASSYGNTIYF; DNA: TGTGCCAGCAGCTACGGAAACACCATATATTTT
size: NA; V: TRBV7-9; D: TRBD2; J: TRBJ2-1; CDR3: CASTYGTSGRASYNEQFF; DNA: TGTGCCAGCACCTATGGAACTAGCGGGAGGGCTTCCTACAATGAGCAGTTCTTC
size: NA; V: TRBV6-5; D: NA; J: TRBJ2-7; CDR3: CASMRQADHTYEQYF; DNA: TGTGCCAGCATGAGACAGGCCGATCATACTTACGAGCAGTACTTC
size: once; V: TRBV5-1; D: TRBD1; J: TRBJ1-1; CDR3: CASFLGQGGTEAFF; DNA: TGCGCCAGCTTTCTAGGGCAGGGGGGCACTGAAGCTTTCTTT
size: NA; V: TRBV10-1; D: NA; J: TRBJ1-6; CDR3: CASKQAACSYNSPLHF; DNA: TGCGCCAGCAAACAGGCGGCGTGCTCCTATAATTCACCCCTCCACTTT
size: NA; V: TRBV7-2; D: TRBD2; J: TRBJ2-5; CDR3: CASSLRGLAGGDQETQYF; DNA: TGTGCCAGCAGCTTAAGGGGACTAGCGGGGGGGGACCAAGAGACCCAGTACTTC
size: NA; V: TRBV6-5; D: NA; J: TRBJ2-5; CDR3: CASSYSWGLQETQYF; DNA: TGTGCCAGCAGTTACTCGTGGGGGTTACAAGAGACCCAGTACTTC
size: few; V: TRBV9; D: NA; J: TRBJ2-1; CDR3: CASSVVRGSMQGEASSYNEQFF; DNA: TGTGCCAGCAGCGTAGTAAGAGGGAGTATGCAAGGAGAAGCCAGCTCCTACAATGAGCAGTTCTTC
size: NA; V: TRBV2; D: NA; J: TRBJ2-6; CDR3: CASKPGANVLTF; DNA: TGTGCCAGCAAACCTGGGGCCAACGTCCTGACTTTC
size: NA; V: TRBV7-9; D: NA; J: TRBJ2-3; CDR3: CASSLGLGASTDTQYF; DNA: TGTGCCAGCAGCTTAGGCCTGGGTGCTAGCACAGATACGCAGTATTTT
size: NA; V: TRBV7-9; D: NA; J: TRBJ1-2; CDR3: CASSLGAANVYGYTF; DNA: TGTGCCAGCAGCTTAGGGGCAGCAAATGTCTATGGCTACACCTTC
size: NA; V: TRBV15; D: TRBD2; J: TRBJ2-5; CDR3: CATSRDPAGLQETQYF; DNA: TGTGCCACCAGCAGAGACCCAGCGGGACTCCAAGAGACCCAGTACTTC
size: NA; V: TRBV29-1; D: NA; J: TRBJ1-6; CDR3: CSVVEQEGSPLHF; DNA: TGCAGCGTTGTGGAACAGGAGGGTTCACCCCTCCACTTT
size: NA; V: TRBV5-1; D: NA; J: TRBJ2-1; CDR3: CASSLDPPGLNYNEQFF; DNA: TGCGCCAGCAGCTTGGATCCGCCAGGGCTGAACTACAATGAGCAGTTCTTC
size: NA; V: TRBV4-2; D: NA; J: TRBJ2-3; CDR3: CASSQPSTDTQYF; DNA: TGTGCCAGCAGCCAGCCCAGCACAGATACGCAGTATTTT
size: NA; V: TRBV9; D: NA; J: TRBJ2-2; CDR3: CASSPRTRGGELFF; DNA: TGTGCCAGCAGCCCAAGGACGAGGGGCGGGGAGCTGTTTTTT
size: once; V: TRBV9; D: NA; J: TRBJ1-1; CDR3: CASSAVGKAEAFF; DNA: TGTGCCAGCAGCGCGGTTGGGAAGGCTGAAGCTTTCTTT
size: NA; V: TRBV7-9; D: NA; J: TRBJ1-4; CDR3: CASSLDGVEKLFF; DNA: TGTGCCAGCAGCTTAGATGGGGTGGAAAAACTGTTTTTT
size: NA; V: TRBV19; D: NA; J: TRBJ2-5; CDR3: CASSIAGGGERETQYF; DNA: TGTGCCAGTAGTATAGCCGGGGGTGGGGAGAGAGAGACCCAGTACTTC
size: NA; V: TRBV7-2; D: NA; J: TRBJ1-4; CDR3: CASSGYREKLFF; DNA: TGTGCCAGCAGCGGGTATAGGGAAAAACTGTTTTTT
size: NA; V: TRBV19; D: TRBD2; J: TRBJ2-1; CDR3: CASSGLANNEQFF; DNA: TGTGCCAGTAGTGGACTAGCGAACAATGAGCAGTTCTTC
size: once; V: TRBV7-4; D: NA; J: TRBJ2-5; CDR3: CASSFSGDGLLQETQYF; DNA: TGTGCCAGCAGCTTTTCAGGGGACGGTTTACTCCAAGAGACCCAGTACTTC
size: NA; V: TRBV18; D: TRBD1; J: TRBJ2-3; CDR3: CASSPPGTGQYPQYF; DNA: TGTGCCAGCTCACCACCCGGGACAGGGCAATATCCTCAGTATTTT